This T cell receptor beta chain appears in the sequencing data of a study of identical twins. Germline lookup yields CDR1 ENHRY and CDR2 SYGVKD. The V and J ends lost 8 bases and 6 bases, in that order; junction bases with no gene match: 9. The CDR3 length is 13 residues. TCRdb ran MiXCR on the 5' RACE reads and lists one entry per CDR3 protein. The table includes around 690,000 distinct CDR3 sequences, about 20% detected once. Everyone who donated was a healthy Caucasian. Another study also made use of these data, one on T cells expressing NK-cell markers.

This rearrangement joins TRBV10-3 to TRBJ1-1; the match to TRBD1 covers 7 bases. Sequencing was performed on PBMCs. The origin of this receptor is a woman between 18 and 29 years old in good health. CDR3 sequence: CAIGGAGGAEAFF. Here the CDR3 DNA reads TGTGCCATCGGTGGCGCAGGGGGGGCTGAAGCTTTCTTT.